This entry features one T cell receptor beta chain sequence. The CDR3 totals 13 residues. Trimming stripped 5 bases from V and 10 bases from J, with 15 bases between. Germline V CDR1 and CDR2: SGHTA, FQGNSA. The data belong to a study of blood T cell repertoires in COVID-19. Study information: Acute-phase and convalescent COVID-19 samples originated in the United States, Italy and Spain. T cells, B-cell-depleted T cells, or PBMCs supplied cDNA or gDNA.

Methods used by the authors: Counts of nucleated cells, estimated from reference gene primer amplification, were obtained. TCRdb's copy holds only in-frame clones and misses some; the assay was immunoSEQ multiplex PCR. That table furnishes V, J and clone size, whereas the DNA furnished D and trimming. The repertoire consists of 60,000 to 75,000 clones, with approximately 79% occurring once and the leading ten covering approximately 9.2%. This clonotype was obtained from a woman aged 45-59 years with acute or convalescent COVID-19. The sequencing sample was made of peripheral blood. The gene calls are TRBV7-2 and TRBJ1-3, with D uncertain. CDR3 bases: TGTGCCAGCAGCGCAACCCGTGGCGGGACCATATATTTT. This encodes CASSATRGGTIYF.